This T cell receptor (beta chain) was identified in a study of cytomegalovirus exposure and HLA in healthy donors. Study details: An analysis done earlier identified fewer than 140 million unique TCR beta sequences from 200 million or so T cells.

Comment on this clone: The antigen remains undetermined.

The primer mix had 60 Vbeta and 13 Jbeta primers. Some clones are missing from TCRdb's copy, which holds only in-frame ones; the method was immunoSEQ multiplex PCR. The sample lists around 190,000 clones, around 77% occurring once. Findings and limits, study-wide: Available immune exposure information covered CMV serostatus only. Researchers catalogued under 200 TCR beta chains as cytomegalovirus-associated. Some V segments, including TRBV6-2 and TRBV6-3, were excluded as indistinguishable.

This CDR3 is 16 amino acids long. CDR1 is LGHNA and CDR2 is YNFKEQ in the germline V gene. Trimming left V 1 base short and J 4 bases short, with 14 bases between. This sequence originates from a woman in her twenties or thirties in good health and CMV-seronegative. Sequenced material: PBMCs. The chain recombines TRBV4-2 with TRBJ2-1, with a weak D call TRBD2 (7 bases). The CDR3 reads CASSQGGLAVYNEQFF. CDR3 in DNA: TGTGCCAGCAGCCAAGGGGGGCTAGCGGTGTACAATGAGCAGTTCTTC.